This TCR beta chain was retrieved from a study of blood T cell repertoires in COVID-19 (dated by TCRdb to 2019 to 2021). Regarding the research as a whole: Samples from collaborators originated in the United States, Italy and Spain and spanned both the acute and convalescent phases of COVID-19. A de-identified subject ID, COVID-19 status, age in years and sex were almost always included in the sample metadata. Where available, HLA class I and class II types were taken from metadata supplied by the sample provider and were not determined by assay-based typing. The prospective study material was composed of cDNA or gDNA derived from T cells, B-cell-depleted T cells, or PBMCs. The dataset comprised deeply sampled blood TCRbeta repertoires from subjects exposed to, actively infected with, or recovered from COVID-19. The samples were drawn from two sources: the first 160 participants of the ongoing ImmuneRACE study, and 1,254 subjects contributed by 6 global collaborators. The repertoires were released in a freely available public database meant as a resource for research on the immune response to SARS-CoV-2. Study-wide conclusions, independent of this receptor: How much clinical and demographic metadata was included differed by source and by participant, and the metadata was provided uncurated.

Whole blood was collected in K2EDTA tubes by collaborating institutions according to the institutions' own protocols. For TCRbeta analysis, collaborator samples were shipped as frozen whole blood, as isolated PBMCs, or as DNA extracted from either sample type. According to the germline V gene, CDR1 reads SQVTM and CDR2 reads ANQGSEA. There are 12 amino acids in the CDR3, from cysteine to phenylalanine inclusive. The read is trimmed to its CDR3 DNA, 36 bases read in frame from base 1. The V end loses 6 bases and the J end loses 3 bases, and a stretch of 9 bases separates them. On this clone: Its antigen target is currently unknown. The input lacks base qualities; no much larger clone sits a single base away.

The immunoSEQ Assay, a bias-controlled multiplex PCR, was used to amplify TCRbeta CDR3 regions from genomic DNA. The source study handled its data this way. Within the assay, amplification of reference gene primers was used to estimate how many nucleated cells each sample contained. To quantify the absolute abundance of each unique TCRbeta CDR3 rearrangement, sequence reads were collapsed and filtered. For each sample, productive Simpson clonality was calculated as the square root of Simpson's diversity index over productive rearrangements. Imported from immuneACCESS, the table was reduced by TCRdb to in-frame sequences with V and J called. These copies leave out some clones; in studies compared against another copy, an unresolved V gene accounts for under half, and the cause of the remainder is not known. That table furnishes V, J and clone size, whereas the DNA furnished D and trimming. This sample holds tens of thousands of clones; around 88% were observed only once. Together, the top ten hold over 15% of the sample.

The sequence joins TRBV29-1 to TRBJ1-5; the D gene lacks a confident call. The receptor was isolated from a woman aged 55 to 70 with acute or convalescent COVID-19. Sequenced sample: peripheral blood. The DNA reads as follows: TGCAGCGTCTCGGGGAACAATCAGCCCCAGCATTTT. This is translated as CSVSGNNQPQHF.